The text below deals with one T cell receptor beta chain. Its antigen is unidentified. Sequenced by immunoSEQ multiplex PCR; TCRdb stores in-frame clones only, minus some. The sample records roughly 1,500,000 clones, around 98.5% being singletons. This sample is drawn from a study of shared clonotypes between healthy human individuals. Study results and caveats: With few donors, the genetic and exposure-history diversity represented was limited. Deeper or shallower sequencing was expected to change how clonotypes are shared among donors. Clonotype sharing across a few donors was observed for about 4.8% of naive CD4 clonotypes.

V was pared by 4 bases and J by 4 bases, with 6 bases of the junction left unmatched. The germline V gene has CDR1 KGHSH and CDR2 LQKENI. This CDR3 comprises 16 residues. Sequencing was done on a sample of naive CD4+ T cells sorted from blood. Subset in this sample: CD45RA+ positively selected. The V gene is TRBV18, the J gene TRBJ2-5, with 13 bases identical to TRBD2. The TCR was taken from a young man in good health. In nucleotides, the CDR3 is TGTGCCAGCTCACACGGACTAGCGGGAGTAATAGAGACCCAGTACTTC. Its translation is CASSHGLAGVIETQYF.